Following are 30 T cell receptor beta chains from one sample sequenced in a study of T cells in Graves' hyperthyroidism and ophthalmopathy. What was amplified from RNA transcripts were TCR beta CDR3 regions. The HTBI set primed first-round TCR CDR3 RT-PCR. One entry per CDR3 protein results from TCRdb running MiXCR on the multiplex PCR reads. The repertoire includes approximately 480,000 distinct CDR3 sequences, around 21% of them detected once, and 26% sits in the top ten. Sequencing was carried out using blood. These receptors were obtained from a man younger than 30 with Graves' hyperthyroidism.

At least ten counts were recorded for this clonotype. This chain connects TRBV11-2 to TRBJ1-2, with D unclear. Trimming removed 0 bases at V and 0 bases at J, with 14 bases between. CDR3 length equals 17 residues. Per germline, CDR1 SGHAT and CDR2 FQNNGV. The CDR3 here is CASSLDPSDESNYGYTF. Here the CDR3 DNA reads TGTGCCAGCAGCTTAGATCCTTCCGATGAGTCTAACTATGGCTACACCTTC.

This clonotype appeared many times. As DNA, the CDR3 is TGTGCCAGCAGTTTCGGCAGACCTCCTAACTATGGCTACACCTTC. Translated, it gives CASSFGRPPNYGYTF. The chain recombines TRBV12-3 or TRBV12-4 with TRBJ1-2, with D hard to call. The ends were cut back, 3 bases at V and 0 bases at J, with 11 bases in the middle. This CDR3 region has 15 residues.

Many counts were recorded for this clonotype. The chain couples TRBV28 to TRBJ1-1, with 7 bases fitting TRBD1. V shed 6 bases and J 7 bases; nucleotides not matched to a gene: 8. This CDR3 contains 13 residues. Germline V CDR1 and CDR2: MDHEN, SYDVKM. CDR3 DNA sequence: TGTGCCAGCAGAGACAGGGTGGTGGATGAAGCTTTCTTT. The encoded protein is CASRDRVVDEAFF. The whole variable domain, filled in from reference TRBV28 and TRBJ1-1, reads DVKVTQSSRYLVKRTGEKVFLECVQDMDHENMFWYRQDPGLGLRLIYFSYDVKMKEKGDIPEGYSVSREKKERFSLILESASTNQTSMYLCASRDRVVDEAFFGQGTRLTVV.

This clonotype was detected only a few times. The V and J genes are TRBV6-5 and TRBJ2-2, with TRBD2 matching 11 bases. Germline trimming cut 0 bases from V and 3 bases from J; bases unmatched to any gene: 3. This CDR3 has 17 amino acids. Germline V gene sequence: CDR1 MNHEY, CDR2 SVGAGI. CDR3 nucleotide sequence: TGTGCCAGCAGTTACTCAAAACTAGCGGGGGACACCGGGGAGCTGTTTTTT. Translating gives CASSYSKLAGDTGELFF.

This clonotype turned up a few times. The genes are TRBV28 and TRBJ2-7; TRBD1 matches 8 bases. CDR3 length equals 15 residues. Germline V gene sequence: CDR1 MDHEN, CDR2 SYDVKM. The junction had 10 bases not matched to a gene; V was cut back by 6 bases and J by 3 bases. CDR3 sequence (DNA): TGTGCCAGCAGCCTCTCCGGGACAGGAATCTACGAGCAGTACTTC. Translation: CASSLSGTGIYEQYF. Supplemented by reference TRBV28 and TRBJ2-7, the full variable domain reads DVKVTQSSRYLVKRTGEKVFLECVQDMDHENMFWYRQDPGLGLRLIYFSYDVKMKEKGDIPEGYSVSREKKERFSLILESASTNQTSMYLCASSLSGTGIYEQYFGPGTRLTVT.

This chain connects TRBV6-1 to TRBJ1-1; 9 bases are shared with TRBD1. This CDR3 contains 15 residues. After removal of 6 bases from V and 1 base from J, the junction contained 6 bases not matched to a gene. CDR1 and CDR2 from the germline V gene are MNHNS and SASEGT. The CDR3 sequence is CASRGYRGPNTEAFF. Written as DNA, the CDR3 is TGTGCCAGCAGGGGATACAGGGGGCCGAACACTGAAGCTTTCTTT.

This clonotype was picked up many times. Germline is not matched at one junction end, which may reflect a read error. The rearrangement links TRBV7-9 to TRBJ2-2; 10 bases map to TRBD2. Germline V gene sequence: CDR1 SEHNR, CDR2 FQNEAQ (reference sequence). The CDR3 loop spans 14 amino acids. The CDR3, as DNA: TGTGCCAGCAAGGGACTAGCGAAGACCGGGGAGCTGTTTTTT. Its translation: CASKGLAKTGELFF.

This clonotype was found many times. V is TRBV12-3 or TRBV12-4 and J is TRBJ1-1, with a tentative D call TRBD1 (5 bases). The germline V and J ends were trimmed by 2 bases and 5 bases, with 15 bases remaining between them. This CDR3 contains 15 residues. The CDR3 is CASSLTGREGTEAFF. CDR3 coding DNA: TGTGCCAGCAGTTTAACGGGACGTGAGGGGACTGAAGCTTTCTTT.

In this sample, this clonotype turned up a few times. A much larger clone differs from this one at a single base, so this may be a read error. The chain combines TRBV3-1 with TRBJ2-5; possible D gene TRBD1, 5 bases. V shed 7 bases and J shed 1 base, with 16 bases lying between them. The CDR3 length is 15 residues. Germline V CDR1 and CDR2: LGHDT, YNNKEL (reference sequence). The CDR3 sequence: CASITFQGVQETQYF. CDR3 DNA sequence: TGTGCCAGCATCACCTTTCAAGGGGTCCAAGAGACCCAGTACTTC.

DNA of the CDR3: TGTGCCACCAGTGATTCGACGGACGTTGGGGAGCAGTACTTC. Residues: CATSDSTDVGEQYF. The rearrangement uses TRBV24-1 and TRBJ2-7; D is unclear. Germline values: CDR1 KGHDR, CDR2 SFDVKD. Trimming removed 2 bases from V and 7 bases from J, with 14 bases in between. The length of the CDR3 is 14 residues.

This clonotype has ten or more counts. CDR3 in amino acids: CASSPTGLSYGYTF. Here the CDR3 DNA reads TGTGCCAGCAGTCCCACAGGGTTATCCTATGGCTACACCTTC. The chain recombines TRBV6-2 or TRBV6-3 with TRBJ1-2; a possible D gene is TRBD1 (6 bases). In germline, CDR1 is MNHEY, CDR2 SVGEGT. CDR3 length: 14 amino acids. The germline V and J ends were trimmed by 5 bases and 4 bases, with 14 bases remaining between them.

Notes on this clonotype: This may come from a read error, since a much larger clone is one base off. This chain links TRBV11-2 with TRBJ1-1; D unclear. The CDR3 consists of 11 residues. Germline CDR1 is SGHAT and CDR2 is FQNNGV. CDR3 sequence reads: CASSEPTEACF. CDR3 sequence (DNA): TGTGCCAGCAGCGAGCCCACTGAAGCTTGCTTT.

This clonotype was observed at least ten times. The V call is TRBV28, the J call TRBJ2-5; unclear D gene. This CDR3 has 10 amino acids. Germline V CDR1 and CDR2: MDHEN, SYDVKM. Deletions cut 8 bases from V and 4 bases from J, with 5 bases between. The CDR3 sequence is CASGRETQYF. The CDR3 coding sequence is TGTGCCAGCGGTAGAGAGACCCAGTACTTC. The complete variable domain, with remaining parts taken from reference TRBV28 and TRBJ2-5, reads DVKVTQSSRYLVKRTGEKVFLECVQDMDHENMFWYRQDPGLGLRLIYFSYDVKMKEKGDIPEGYSVSREKKERFSLILESASTNQTSMYLCASGRETQYFGPGTRLLVL.

Ten or more counts support this clonotype. At one end, the junction sequence differs from germline, possibly due to a read error. The CDR3 region is CASSYSLAGGTQYF. The DNA for the CDR3 is TGTGCCAGCAGTTACTCACTAGCGGGGGGGACCCAGTACTTC. The gene calls are TRBV6-4 and TRBJ2-5; 12 nucleotides line up with TRBD2. The germline V gene has CDR1 MRHNA and CDR2 SNTAGT. The CDR3 length is 14 residues.

This clonotype was counted at least ten times. This chain joins TRBV11-3 and TRBJ2-7; D may be TRBD2 (6 bases). The ends were cut back, 0 bases at V and 4 bases at J, with 13 bases in the middle. In germline, CDR1 is SGHNT, CDR2 YENEEA. This CDR3 has 15 residues. The CDR3 loop reads CASSLEGGGNYEQYF. As DNA, the CDR3 is TGTGCCAGCAGCTTAGAAGGTGGAGGGAATTACGAGCAGTACTTC.

This clonotype was seen only a few times. The chain couples TRBV30 to TRBJ2-2; TRBD1 matches at 7 bases. From germline, CDR1 is GTSNPN and CDR2 SVGIG (reference sequence). The CDR3 runs to 14 residues. The V gene end was trimmed by 3 bases and the J gene end by 3 bases; junction bases not matched to a gene: 4. CDR3 in DNA: TGTGCCTGGAGCTTGACAGGGCACACCGGGGAGCTGTTTTTT. Translated, it gives CAWSLTGHTGELFF.

This clonotype has only a few counts. This chain connects TRBV7-9 to TRBJ2-5, with 7 bases aligning to TRBD1. Per germline, CDR1 SEHNR and CDR2 FQNEAQ (reference sequence). With 4 bases clipped from V and 7 bases from J, the junction kept 9 bases outside the gene matches. The CDR3 length is 14 residues. CDR3 amino acids: CASSSPGQFLTQYF. CDR3 in DNA: TGTGCCAGCAGCTCTCCGGGACAGTTCCTGACCCAGTACTTC.

This clonotype occurred many times. The chain links TRBV6-1 to TRBJ2-2, with D perhaps assigned TRBD1 or TRBD2 (5 bases each). CDR1 MNHNS and CDR2 SASEGT come from the germline V gene. V lost 4 bases to trimming and J lost 1 base, with 16 bases between them. This CDR3 comprises 17 residues. Here the CDR3 DNA reads TGTGCCAGCAGTGTTTTCCCCGGGACGGGGAACACCGGGGAGCTGTTTTTT. As protein: CASSVFPGTGNTGELFF.

Many counts were recorded for this clonotype. The chain joins TRBV6-5 to TRBJ2-7; TRBD2 matches 8 bases. Germline CDR1 reads MNHEY; CDR2 reads SVGAGI. The CDR3 spans 17 residues. The V gene end was trimmed by 3 bases and the J gene end by 1 base; junction bases not matched to a gene: 11. CDR3 loop: CASSYRATLAGSYEQYF. CDR3 nucleotide sequence: TGTGCCAGCAGTTATAGGGCCACTTTAGCGGGGTCCTACGAGCAGTACTTC.

This clonotype was seen repeatedly, ten times or more. J is TRBJ1-1 and V is TRBV12-3 or TRBV12-4; 10 bases map to TRBD1. With V trimmed by 6 bases and J by 2 bases, 3 bases remained unmatched. The CDR3 consists of 14 residues. In DNA, the CDR3 is TGTGCCAGCAGGGGACAGGGGAAAAACACTGAAGCTTTCTTT. Residues: CASRGQGKNTEAFF.

The chain couples TRBV18 to TRBJ1-3, with TRBD1 matching 7 bases. The V gene's germline CDR1 is KGHSH and CDR2 LQKENI. V was pared by 3 bases and J by 7 bases, with 3 bases of the junction left unmatched. This CDR3 comprises 13 residues. The CDR3 nucleotides are TGTGCCAGCTCACCCGGGACAGAGAACACCATATATTTT. Translation gives CASSPGTENTIYF.

This chain links TRBV24-1 with TRBJ2-5; TRBD1 matches 8 bases. V lost 3 bases to trimming and J lost 5 bases; unmatched junction nucleotides: 4. There are 14 residues in the CDR3. In germline, CDR1 is KGHDR, CDR2 SFDVKD. CDR3 sequence: CATSDRTGMETQYF. The CDR3 bases are TGTGCCACCAGTGATCGGACAGGGATGGAGACCCAGTACTTC.

This clonotype came up many times. This chain joins TRBV2 and TRBJ2-7; weak D call: TRBD1 (5 bases). Germline CDR1 reads SNHLY; CDR2 reads FYNNEI. CDR3 length: 14 amino acids. V dropped 4 bases and J dropped 4 bases, with 14 bases sitting between them. This CDR3 is CASSAAQGSYEQYF. The CDR3 DNA follows: TGTGCCAGCAGTGCGGCTCAGGGATCGTACGAGCAGTACTTC. The whole variable domain, filled in from reference TRBV2 and TRBJ2-7, reads EPEVTQTPSHQVTQMGQEVILRCVPISNHLYFYWYRQILGQKVEFLVSFYNNEISEKSEIFDDQFSVERPDGSNFTLKIRSTKLEDSAMYFCASSAAQGSYEQYFGPGTRLTVT.

Many counts were recorded for this clonotype. V and J are TRBV5-1 and TRBJ2-7, with D unclear. This CDR3 is built from 13 residues. Germline assignment: CDR1 SGHRS and CDR2 YFSETQ. V lost 0 bases and J lost 3, with 7 bases in between. CDR3: CASSLGSIYEQYF. CDR3 DNA sequence: TGCGCCAGCAGCTTGGGCAGTATCTACGAGCAGTACTTC.

This chain links TRBV6-1 with TRBJ1-1; D is undetermined. Germline lookup yields CDR1 MNHNS and CDR2 SASEGT. This CDR3 is built from 13 residues. The V end lost 8 bases, the J end lost 3 bases, and 13 bases lay between the germline ends. CDR3 nucleotides: TGTGCCAGCTCTCTGGGGTTTCACACTGAAGCTTTCTTT. Translation: CASSLGFHTEAFF.

This clonotype has at least ten counts. The rearrangement joins TRBV19 to TRBJ1-1; 7 bases are shared with TRBD1. Germline CDR1 reads LNHDA; CDR2 reads SQIVND (reference sequence). V was pared by 5 bases and J by 0 bases, with 6 bases of the junction left unmatched. The CDR3 sequence is 15 residues long. The CDR3, as DNA: TGTGCCAGTAGTCCTCGGGACAGACTGAACACTGAAGCTTTCTTT. It encodes CASSPRDRLNTEAFF.

Ten or more counts support this clonotype. The gene calls are TRBV11-2 and TRBJ2-7, with no clear D. CDR1 and CDR2 from the germline V gene are SGHAT and FQNNGV. The ends were cut back, 5 bases at V and 4 bases at J, with 24 bases in the middle. CDR3 length equals 17 residues. Written as DNA, the CDR3 is TGTGCCAGCAGCGAAGGCCCAGGTCGCCCGGATCAATACGAGCAGTACTTC. As protein: CASSEGPGRPDQYEQYF.

There are many counts of this clonotype. The J gene is TRBJ2-7, the V gene TRBV12-3 or TRBV12-4; TRBD1 might be the D (6 bases). The ends were cut back, 5 bases at V and 0 bases at J, with 11 bases in the middle. This CDR3 comprises 14 residues. The CDR3 is CASSAGTFSYEQYF. CDR3 nucleotide sequence: TGTGCCAGCAGTGCCGGGACATTCTCCTACGAGCAGTACTTC.

The chain carries TRBV18 and TRBJ1-1, with no clear D. This CDR3 spans 15 amino acids. Trimming took 1 base from V and 2 from J, leaving 11 bases between them. Germline values: CDR1 KGHSH, CDR2 LQKENI. The CDR3 sequence: CASSPRKQQNTEAFF. The CDR3 coding sequence is TGTGCCAGCTCACCACGAAAACAGCAAAACACTGAAGCTTTCTTT.

This clonotype showed up many times. The chain links TRBV6-5 to TRBJ1-1; 8 positions agree with TRBD1. With 1 base clipped from V and 2 bases from J, the junction kept 3 bases outside the gene matches. CDR3 length: 15 residues. CDR1 and CDR2 (germline): MNHEY, SVGAGI. The CDR3 nucleotides are TGTGCCAGCAGTTACTATGACAGGGGTAACACTGAAGCTTTCTTT. Protein product: CASSYYDRGNTEAFF.